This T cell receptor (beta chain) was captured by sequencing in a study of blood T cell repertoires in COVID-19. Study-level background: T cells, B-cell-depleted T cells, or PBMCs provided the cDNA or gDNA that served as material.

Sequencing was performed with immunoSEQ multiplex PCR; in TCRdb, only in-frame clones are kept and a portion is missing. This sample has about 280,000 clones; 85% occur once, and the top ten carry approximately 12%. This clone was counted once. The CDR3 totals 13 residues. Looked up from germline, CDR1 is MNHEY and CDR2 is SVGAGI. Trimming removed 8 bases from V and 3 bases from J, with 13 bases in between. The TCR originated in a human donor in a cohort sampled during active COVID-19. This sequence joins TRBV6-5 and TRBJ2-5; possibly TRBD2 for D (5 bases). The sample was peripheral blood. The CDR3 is CASASMTKETQYF. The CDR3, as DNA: TGTGCCAGCGCCTCTATGACTAAAGAGACCCAGTACTTC.